This record covers a single T cell receptor (beta chain). The antigen is undetermined. Other nucleotide sequences from this sample produce the same CDR3. This entry is derived from a study of shared clonotypes between healthy human individuals. Broader study findings: A generally larger estimated richness was seen in naive subsets than in memory subsets.

Naive CD8 cells comprised CD45RO-negative, CCR7-positively selected cells, excluding terminally differentiated effector memory CD45RA+ cells. Sequencing was performed with immunoSEQ multiplex PCR; in TCRdb, only in-frame clones are kept and a portion is missing. The sample contains roughly 2,000,000 clones, 80% to 95% of which appear only once. The TCR comes from a man aged 18-30 years in good health. Some clones in this sample may be carry-over from other donors' samples. Source material: naive CD8+ T cells from PBMCs.

DNA of the CDR3: TGTGCCAGCAGCGTAGCGGGGAGTCAAGAGACCCAGTACTTC. Protein sequence: CASSVAGSQETQYF. This chain joins TRBV9 and TRBJ2-5; D may be TRBD2 (5 bases). CDR1 and CDR2 from the germline V gene are SGDLS and YYNGEE. V was cut by 0 bases and J by 2 bases, with 8 bases left in between. The CDR3 consists of 14 residues.